This T cell receptor beta chain stems from a study of human T cells and chemical hapten exposure. About the research overall: An area of 2 cm by 2 to 2.5 cm on upper inner arm skin received 2% DPC for sensitization. Patch tests put 0.01% DPC on the upper back, and the results were checked at 6 days.

TCRdb reprocessed the RACE reads via MiXCR and lists one record per CDR3 protein. There are about 97,000 distinct CDR3 sequences in the sample; 25% to 35% occur only once, and 10% lies in the top ten. Time point described: patch test 3, about 24 weeks after DPC sensitization. Specified treatment: therapeutic diphenylcyclopropenone sensitization with weekly scalp DPC. The CDR3 length is 12 residues. With 7 bases removed from V and 1 base from J, the gap between germline ends came to 7 bases. CDR1 and CDR2 (germline): KGHDR, SFDVKD. The V gene is TRBV24-1, the J gene TRBJ2-7, with D tentatively TRBD2 (6 bases). The sequence was collected from a man aged 35 to 55 with alopecia areata. Some clones in this sample may be carry-over from other donors' samples. The source material was whole blood, sampled in connection with sensitization to the hapten diphenylcyclopropenone (DPC). Here the CDR3 DNA reads TGTGCCACCAGCGGGGGTTCCTACGAGCAGTACTTC. Translated, it gives CATSGGSYEQYF.